A selection of T cell receptor beta chains follows, all from one sample in a study of identifying expanded T cells in peripheral blood. Profiled with immunoSEQ multiplex PCR; TCRdb holds only in-frame clones, not every one. The repertoire consists of roughly 84,000 clones, with 70% to 90% occurring once and the leading ten covering less than 9.5%. Sequencing was carried out using blood. These TCRs come from a person between 18 and 75 years old in good health. CDR3s include the opening cysteine and the closing phenylalanine or tryptophan. Fields, in order: clone size, V gene, J gene, D gene, CDR3 DNA, CDR3 protein. The D gene is left open where the match is weak. For some rows the clone size is stated as once, few or many, or as a class when expanded; others skip it.

NA	TRBV2	TRBJ2-7	TRBD1	TGTGCCAGCCATCCGGACAGGCTCGCCTACGAGCAGTACTTC	CASHPDRLAYEQYF
NA	TRBV7-9	TRBJ2-1	NA	TGTGCCAGCAGCTTAGGGCTTTACAATGAGCAGTTCTTC	CASSLGLYNEQFF
NA	TRBV7-9	TRBJ2-2	NA	TGTGCCAGCAGCCTTAATACAGGGACCGGGGAGCTGTTTTTT	CASSLNTGTGELFF
NA	TRBV29-1	TRBJ1-1	NA	TGCAGCGTTGAAGGGTTCGGACAGGAAGCTTTCTTT	CSVEGFGQEAFF
NA	TRBV6-1	TRBJ1-1	NA	TGTGCCAGCAGCCTCGCGACAGGGAACACTGAAGCTTTCTTT	CASSLATGNTEAFF
NA	TRBV4-1	TRBJ1-1	NA	TGCGCCAGCAGCCAAGGAGGGAAGGTGGACACTGAAGCTTTCTTT	CASSQGGKVDTEAFF
NA	TRBV14	TRBJ1-5	NA	TGTGCCAGCAGCTGGTCCGCCGAGGGGCCCCAGCATTTT	CASSWSAEGPQHF
NA	TRBV5-1	TRBJ1-3	NA	TGCGCCAGCAGCTCCCGTGGGGGGATAGCGAACACCATATATTTT	CASSSRGGIANTIYF
NA	TRBV15	TRBJ1-2	TRBD1	TGTGCCACCAGCAGAAGGGACAGGGCCTATGGCTACACCTTC	CATSRRDRAYGYTF
NA	TRBV7-2	TRBJ2-3	NA	TGTGCCAGCAGCACGCTGATCGGCACAGATACGCAGTATTTT	CASSTLIGTDTQYF
once	TRBV6-5	TRBJ1-2	NA	TGTGCCAGCAGCCCCCTGGGGGGCGGCTATGGCTACACCTTC	CASSPLGGGYGYTF
NA	TRBV6-1	TRBJ1-5	TRBD1	TGTGCCAGCACCGCGGCAGGGGGTAACAATCAGCCCCAGCATTTT	CASTAAGGNNQPQHF
NA	TRBV19	TRBJ2-1	NA	TGTGCCAGTAGGAGTAGCTCCTACAATGAGCAGTTCTTC	CASRSSSYNEQFF
NA	TRBV5-4	TRBJ2-3	TRBD2	TGTGCCAGCAGCTCCTTAGCGGGGAGCACAGATACGCAGTATTTT	CASSSLAGSTDTQYF
NA	TRBV29-1	TRBJ2-1	TRBD1	TGCAGCGTTCCCAGGGGACAGGGGGCAGAGTTTTACAATGAGCAGTTCTTC	CSVPRGQGAEFYNEQFF
NA	TRBV14	TRBJ2-1	TRBD2	TGTGCCAGCAGCCGAAGGACTAGCGGGAGAGGCACTGAGCAGTTCTTC	CASSRRTSGRGTEQFF
NA	TRBV18	TRBJ1-1	TRBD1	TGTGCCAGCATGGGACAGGCGAACACTGAAGCTTTCTTT	CASMGQANTEAFF
NA	TRBV18	TRBJ2-1	TRBD2	TGTGCCAGCTCACCACCGCTAGCGGGGGGTTCCTACAATGAGCAGTTCTTC	CASSPPLAGGSYNEQFF
NA	TRBV4-2	TRBJ1-2	NA	TGTGCCAGCAGCCAAGAAAGGCAGGACTATGGCTACACCTTC	CASSQERQDYGYTF
NA	TRBV5-1	TRBJ1-1	NA	TGCGCCAGCAGCTTAGCCTTGAACACTGAAGCTTTCTTT	CASSLALNTEAFF
NA	TRBV11-2	TRBJ1-1	NA	TGTGCCAGCAGCTTAAAACAGAACACTGAAGCTTTCTTT	CASSLKQNTEAFF
NA	TRBV2	TRBJ1-1	NA	TGTGCCAGCACCAGCTGGAACATGAACACTGAAGCTTTCTTT	CASTSWNMNTEAFF
NA	TRBV5-6	TRBJ2-3	NA	TGTGCCAGCAGCTACTTCCAGGTGGCAGATACGCAGTATTTT	CASSYFQVADTQYF
NA	TRBV6-5	TRBJ1-2	NA	TGTGCCAGCAGTTACTCGCCGGGTCGGGCCGGCTACACCTTC	CASSYSPGRAGYTF
NA	TRBV28	TRBJ1-2	NA	TGTGCCAGCAGTCCCCTGGACAGCTCTACATACATAGGCCGCTATGGCTACACCTTC	CASSPLDSSTYIGRYGYTF
NA	TRBV2	TRBJ2-5	NA	TGTGCCAGCAGTAGGGACCTATCGTACCAAGAGACCCAGTACTTC	CASSRDLSYQETQYF
once	TRBV11-2	TRBJ1-4	NA	TGTGCCAGCAGCCCAAATGGACGGATTAATGAAAAACTGTTTTTT	CASSPNGRINEKLFF
once	TRBV7-8	TRBJ2-5	TRBD2	TGTGCCAGCAGCTTAACCGGGACTAGCGGAATAGAGACCCAGTACTTC	CASSLTGTSGIETQYF
NA	TRBV19	TRBJ1-1	NA	TGTGCCAGTAGTACCATCGTGAACACTGAAGCTTTCTTT	CASSTIVNTEAFF
once	TRBV5-6	TRBJ2-2	NA	TGTGCCAGCAGCGCCGAGGGGAGGCTGAACACCGGGGAGCTGTTTTTT	CASSAEGRLNTGELFF
NA	TRBV7-8	TRBJ1-5	NA	TGTGCCAGCAGCCCGGGGCGGGGGAAGAATCAGCCCCAGCATTTT	CASSPGRGKNQPQHF
NA	TRBV5-1	TRBJ1-5	NA	TGCGCCAGCAGCCCCGGCGGGGGCTGGGATCAGCCCCAGCATTTT	CASSPGGGWDQPQHF
NA	TRBV12-5	TRBJ1-3	NA	TGTGCTAGTGGTTTGGTATTATCCAGCTCTGGAAACACCATATATTTT	CASGLVLSSSGNTIYF
few	TRBV7-9	TRBJ1-3	TRBD1	TGTGCCAGCAGCGGGGGACAGGGGAGTGGAAACACCATATATTTT	CASSGGQGSGNTIYF
NA	TRBV7-3	TRBJ2-1	TRBD2	TGTGCCAGCAGTAACTCCGGCGGGGGTAAAGGGCAGTTCTTC	CASSNSGGGKGQFF
NA	TRBV10-3	TRBJ2-3	TRBD1	TGTGCCATCAGTGAGTCGAGGGGGCGAACAGATACGCAGTATTTT	CAISESRGRTDTQYF
NA	TRBV5-1	TRBJ2-1	NA	TGCGCCAGCAGCTTGGTGGGGGGATCCTACAATGAGCAGTTCTTC	CASSLVGGSYNEQFF
NA	TRBV15	TRBJ2-1	TRBD1	TGTGCCACCAGCCTCGGACAGGGTTCCTACAATGAGCAGTTCTTC	CATSLGQGSYNEQFF
NA	TRBV27	TRBJ1-5	NA	TGTGCCAGCAGTCTGACCCCGGGTGGGCAGCCCCAGCATTTT	CASSLTPGGQPQHF
NA	TRBV11-2	TRBJ2-7	TRBD2	TGTGCCAGCAGCCAATCAAGCGGGAGGCGGGCCTACGAGCAGTACTTC	CASSQSSGRRAYEQYF
NA	TRBV30	TRBJ1-1	NA	TGTGCCTGCACTCGGACGGAAAAGAACACTGAAGCTTTCTTT	CACTRTEKNTEAFF
NA	TRBV6-1	TRBJ1-6	NA	TGTGCCAGCAGTGAACTGGACAGCGCGTCACCCCTCCACTTT	CASSELDSASPLHF
few	TRBV19	TRBJ1-4	NA	TGTGCCAGTGCGACAGCAACTAATGAAAAACTGTTTTTT	CASATATNEKLFF
NA	TRBV7-9	TRBJ1-2	NA	TGTGCCAGCAGCACAGGCGGTCAGGGAAACTATGGCTACACCTTC	CASSTGGQGNYGYTF
NA	TRBV5-1	TRBJ2-5	NA	TGCGCCAGCAGCTTGTTAGGGGACGCAAGGGAGACCCAGTACTTC	CASSLLGDARETQYF
NA	TRBV28	TRBJ2-6	TRBD1	TGTGCCAGCAGTAGGGGACAGCCCTCTGGGGCCAACGTCCTGACTTTC	CASSRGQPSGANVLTF
NA	TRBV19	TRBJ2-1	NA	TGTGCCAGTACCCTACGGGGCTACCCGACTTACAATGAGCAGTTCTTC	CASTLRGYPTYNEQFF
NA	TRBV6-6	TRBJ2-7	TRBD1	TGTGCCAGCAGAAGAGGACAGGGCGGGCACGAGCAGTACTTC	CASRRGQGGHEQYF
NA	TRBV14	TRBJ1-2	NA	TGTGCCAGCAGCCCTATCCGGAAGGGTTCTTGGGGCTACACCTTC	CASSPIRKGSWGYTF
NA	TRBV5-5	TRBJ2-7	TRBD1	TGTGCCAGCAGCTTAATCTCCGGGACAGGGATCTACGAGCAGTACTTC	CASSLISGTGIYEQYF